This T cell receptor beta chain was documented in a study of blood T cell repertoires in COVID-19. Study-wide context: Collection of acute and convalescent COVID-19 samples took place in the United States, Italy and Spain. PBMCs, B-cell-depleted T cells, or T cells provided the cDNA or gDNA that made up the material.

Authors' analysis steps: Amplification from reference gene primers served as the basis for estimated nucleated cell counts. The method was immunoSEQ multiplex PCR; TCRdb's version includes in-frame clones alone and lacks a portion of them. That table is the source of V, J and clone size, and D and trimming were worked out from the DNA. The sample shows more than 200,000 clones, about four fifths of them seen only once. CDR1 is PRHDT and CDR2 is FYEKMQ in the germline V gene (reference sequence). This CDR3 spans 18 amino acids. J gave up 0 bases and V 1 base, and 8 bases lay outside the gene matches. The TCR sequence derives from a woman aged 50 to 60 with acute or convalescent COVID-19. The sequencing input was peripheral blood. The chain has TRBV13 and TRBJ2-7; 11 bases are a match to TRBD2. Here the CDR3 reads CASSLEASGRSSSYEQYF. DNA for the CDR3: TGTGCCAGCAGCTTAGAGGCTAGCGGGAGGTCGAGCTCCTACGAGCAGTACTTC.